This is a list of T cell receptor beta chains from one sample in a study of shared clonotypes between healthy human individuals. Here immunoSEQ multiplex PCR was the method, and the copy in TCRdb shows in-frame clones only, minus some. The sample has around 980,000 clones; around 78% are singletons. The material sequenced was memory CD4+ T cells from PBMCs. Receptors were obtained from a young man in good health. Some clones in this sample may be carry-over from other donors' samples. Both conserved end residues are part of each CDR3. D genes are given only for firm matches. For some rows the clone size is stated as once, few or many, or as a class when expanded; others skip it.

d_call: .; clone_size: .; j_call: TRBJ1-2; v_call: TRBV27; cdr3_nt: TGTGCCAGCAGTCCGATGGGGAACTATGGCTACACCTTC; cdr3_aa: CASSPMGNYGYTF
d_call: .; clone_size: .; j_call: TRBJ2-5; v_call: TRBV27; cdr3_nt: TGTGCCAGCAGTTTATTGGTCGCGGGATCAGAGACCCAGTACTTC; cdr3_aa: CASSLLVAGSETQYF
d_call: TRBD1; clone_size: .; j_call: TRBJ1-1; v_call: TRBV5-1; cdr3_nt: TGCGCCAGCAGCTTCTTCCGGGACAGGGGGAACACTGAAGCTTTCTTT; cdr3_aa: CASSFFRDRGNTEAFF
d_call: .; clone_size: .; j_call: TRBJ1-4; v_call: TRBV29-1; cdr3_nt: TGCAGCGTTGAAAAGACAGATGAAAAACTGTTTTTT; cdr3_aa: CSVEKTDEKLFF
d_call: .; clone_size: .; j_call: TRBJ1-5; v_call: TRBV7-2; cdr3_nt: TGTGCCAGCAGCAGTTTTGCTGGGCAGCCCCAGCATTTT; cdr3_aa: CASSSFAGQPQHF
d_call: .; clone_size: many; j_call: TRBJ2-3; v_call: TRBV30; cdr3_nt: TGTGCCTGGAGTGTACCAAAGGGAGTTGGCACAGATACGCAGTATTTT; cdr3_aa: CAWSVPKGVGTDTQYF
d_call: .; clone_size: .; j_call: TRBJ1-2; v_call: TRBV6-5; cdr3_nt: TGTGCCAGCAGACCCGGGAGTCGGGGTAACTATGGCTACACCTTC; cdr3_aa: CASRPGSRGNYGYTF
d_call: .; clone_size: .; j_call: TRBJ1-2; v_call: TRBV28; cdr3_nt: TGTGCCAGCAGGTACAGCGGCAGCGCCTATGGCTACACCTTC; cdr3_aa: CASRYSGSAYGYTF
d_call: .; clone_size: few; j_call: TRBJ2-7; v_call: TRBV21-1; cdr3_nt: TGTGCCAGCAGCAAAGAAGAGCAAGGTACCTACGAGCAGTACTTC; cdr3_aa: CASSKEEQGTYEQYF
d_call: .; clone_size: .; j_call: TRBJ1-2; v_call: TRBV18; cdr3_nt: TGTGCCAGCTCACCACCATTGGAGACGGGGGGCTACACCTTC; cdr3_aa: CASSPPLETGGYTF
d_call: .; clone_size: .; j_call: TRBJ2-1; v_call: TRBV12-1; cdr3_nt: TGTGCCAGCACCCTACGACAGGGGAATAGGAATGAGCAGTTCTTC; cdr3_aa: CASTLRQGNRNEQFF
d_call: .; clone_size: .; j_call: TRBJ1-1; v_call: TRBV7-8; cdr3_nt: TGTGCCAGCAGCTTCGAGATGAACACTGAAGCTTTCTTT; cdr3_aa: CASSFEMNTEAFF
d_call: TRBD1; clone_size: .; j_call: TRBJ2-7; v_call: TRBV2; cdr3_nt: TGTGCCAGCAACTCGGACAGGGGGGACGAGCAGTACTTC; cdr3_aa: CASNSDRGDEQYF
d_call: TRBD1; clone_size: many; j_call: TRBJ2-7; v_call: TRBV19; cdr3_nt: TGTGCCAGTAGCCCGGGACAGGGCTTCGCCATCTACGAGCAGTACTTC; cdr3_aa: CASSPGQGFAIYEQYF
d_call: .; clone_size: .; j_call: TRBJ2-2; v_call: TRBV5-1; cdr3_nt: TGCGCCAGCAGCGCTGTGTACACCGGGGAGCTGTTTTTT; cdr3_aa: CASSAVYTGELFF
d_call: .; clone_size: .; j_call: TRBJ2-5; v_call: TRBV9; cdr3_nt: TGTGCCAGCAGCGGACCACAGTGGCAAGAGACCCAGTACTTC; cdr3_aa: CASSGPQWQETQYF
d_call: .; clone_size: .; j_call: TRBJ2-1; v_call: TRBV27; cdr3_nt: TGTGCCAGCAGTCCGCGCCCCTTTACTGCTAATGAGCAGTTCTTC; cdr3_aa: CASSPRPFTANEQFF
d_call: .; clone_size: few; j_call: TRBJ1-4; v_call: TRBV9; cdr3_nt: TGTGCCAGCAGCGTAGCCGGGTTTAATGAAAAACTGTTTTTT; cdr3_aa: CASSVAGFNEKLFF
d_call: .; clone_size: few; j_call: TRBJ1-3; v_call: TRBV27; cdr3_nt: TGTGCCAGCAGCCCGGGCTCTGGAAACACCATATATTTT; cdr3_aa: CASSPGSGNTIYF
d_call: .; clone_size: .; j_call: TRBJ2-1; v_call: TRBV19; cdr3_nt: TGTGCCAGTAAGGTTACGGGTAATGAGCAGTTCTTC; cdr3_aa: CASKVTGNEQFF
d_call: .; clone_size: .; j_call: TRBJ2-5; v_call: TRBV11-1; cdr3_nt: TGTGCCAGCAGCTACCGGACGGCGCAGGAAGAGACCCAGTACTTC; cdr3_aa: CASSYRTAQEETQYF
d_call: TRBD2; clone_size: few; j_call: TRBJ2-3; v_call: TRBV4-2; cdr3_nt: TGTGCCAGCAGCCAAGATATGGCGGGGGAAACAGATACGCAGTATTTT; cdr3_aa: CASSQDMAGETDTQYF
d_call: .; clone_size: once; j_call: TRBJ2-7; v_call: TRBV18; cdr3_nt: TGTGCCAGCTCACCAGAACAGGGGAGGGGCTACGAGCAGTACTTC; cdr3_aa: CASSPEQGRGYEQYF
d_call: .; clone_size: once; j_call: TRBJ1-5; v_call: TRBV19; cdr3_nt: TGTGCCAGTAGTATGTCGGGAAGCAATCAGCCCCAGCATTTT; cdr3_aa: CASSMSGSNQPQHF
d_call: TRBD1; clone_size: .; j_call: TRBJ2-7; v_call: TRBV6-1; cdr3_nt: TGTGCCAGCAGTGCAATACGCAGGGGGACGGATTCCTACGAGCAGTACTTC; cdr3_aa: CASSAIRRGTDSYEQYF
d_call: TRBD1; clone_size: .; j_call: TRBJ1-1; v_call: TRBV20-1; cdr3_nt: TGCATTAGACAGGGGAACACTGAAGCTTTCTTT; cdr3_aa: CIRQGNTEAFF
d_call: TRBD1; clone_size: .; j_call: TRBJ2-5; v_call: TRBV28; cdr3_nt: TGTGCCAGCAGTTCCTCCGGGACAGGGCAAGAGACCCAGTACTTC; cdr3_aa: CASSSSGTGQETQYF
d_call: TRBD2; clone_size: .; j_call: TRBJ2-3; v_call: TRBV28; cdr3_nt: TGTGCCAGCAGCCCTAGCGGGAGGCGTGGGGATACGCAGTATTTT; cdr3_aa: CASSPSGRRGDTQYF
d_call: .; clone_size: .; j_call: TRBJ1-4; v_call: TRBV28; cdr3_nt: TGTGCCAGCAGACAGGGCTCCGAAAAACTGTTTTTT; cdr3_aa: CASRQGSEKLFF
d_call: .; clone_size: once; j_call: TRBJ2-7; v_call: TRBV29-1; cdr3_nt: TGCAGCGTTGAAGGAGGGGGGCAGTCCTCCTACGAGCAGTACTTC; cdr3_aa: CSVEGGGQSSYEQYF
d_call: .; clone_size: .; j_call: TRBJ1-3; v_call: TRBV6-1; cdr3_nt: TGTGCCAGCAGTGTAGCACAGGGCCTGGGTGACACCATATATTTT; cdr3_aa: CASSVAQGLGDTIYF
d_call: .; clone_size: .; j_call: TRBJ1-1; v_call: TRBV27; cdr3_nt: TGTGCCAGCAGGTCGAGGAGTGAAGCTTTCTTT; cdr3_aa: CASRSRSEAFF
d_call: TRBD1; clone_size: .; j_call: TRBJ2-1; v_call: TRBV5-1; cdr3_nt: TGCGCCAGCAGCCGGGGGACAGGACACAATGAGCAGTTCTTC; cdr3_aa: CASSRGTGHNEQFF
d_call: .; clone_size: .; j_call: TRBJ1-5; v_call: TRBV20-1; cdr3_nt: TGCAGTGCTCAGGTGGATCAGCCCCAGCATTTT; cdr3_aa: CSAQVDQPQHF
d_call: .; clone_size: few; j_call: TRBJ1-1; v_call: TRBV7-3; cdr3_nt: TGTGCCAGCAGCCTTTACAGAGAGAACACTGAAGCTTTCTTT; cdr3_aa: CASSLYRENTEAFF
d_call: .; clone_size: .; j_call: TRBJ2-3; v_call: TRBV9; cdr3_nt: TGTGCCAGCAGCGGTAGCGGATTCGGTCGCACAGATACGCAGTATTTT; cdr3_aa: CASSGSGFGRTDTQYF
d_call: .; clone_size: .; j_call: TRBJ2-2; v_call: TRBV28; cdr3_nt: TGTGCCAGCAGTTCCGGGTCGGCGGGAAACACCGGGGAGCTGTTTTTT; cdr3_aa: CASSSGSAGNTGELFF
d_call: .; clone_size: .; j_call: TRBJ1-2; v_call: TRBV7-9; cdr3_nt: TGTGCCAGCAGCTCTATTTATGGGCGTTTCTATGGCTACACCTTC; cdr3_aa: CASSSIYGRFYGYTF
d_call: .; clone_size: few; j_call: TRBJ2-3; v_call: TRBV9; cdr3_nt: TGTGCCAGCAGCGTAGGAAGTGGGGGGTGGACAGATACGCAGTATTTT; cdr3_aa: CASSVGSGGWTDTQYF
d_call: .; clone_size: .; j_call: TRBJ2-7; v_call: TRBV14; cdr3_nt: TGTGCCAGCAGCCAGACTAGTTCATACTACGAGCAGTACTTC; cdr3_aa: CASSQTSSYYEQYF
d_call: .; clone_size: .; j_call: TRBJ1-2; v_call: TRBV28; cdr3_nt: TGTGCCAGCAGTAGACAGAGAAACTATGGCTACACCTTC; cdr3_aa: CASSRQRNYGYTF
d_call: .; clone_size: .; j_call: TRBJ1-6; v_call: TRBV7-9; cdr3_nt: TGTGCCAGCAGCTTGGCCCGAGGGAGTTCACCCCTCCACTTT; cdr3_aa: CASSLARGSSPLHF
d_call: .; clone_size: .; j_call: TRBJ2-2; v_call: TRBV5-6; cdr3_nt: TGTGCCAGCAGCTCCAATCTAATTGTCAGGGGTCCGAACACCGGGGAGCTGTTTTTT; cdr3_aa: CASSSNLIVRGPNTGELFF
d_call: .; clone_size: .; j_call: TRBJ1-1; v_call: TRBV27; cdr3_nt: TGTGCCAGCAGCCCTCATGTGGACACTGAAGCTTTCTTT; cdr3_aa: CASSPHVDTEAFF
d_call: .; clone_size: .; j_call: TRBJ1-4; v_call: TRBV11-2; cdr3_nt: TGTGCCAGCAGCTTCACTCCCGGGAATGAAAAACTGTTTTTT; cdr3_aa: CASSFTPGNEKLFF
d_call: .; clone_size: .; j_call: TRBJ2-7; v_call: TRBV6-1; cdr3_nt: TGTGCCAGCCGCGGGTCCACCTACGAGCAGTACTTC; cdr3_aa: CASRGSTYEQYF
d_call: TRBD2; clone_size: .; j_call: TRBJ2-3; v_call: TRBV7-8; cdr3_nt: TGTGCCAGCAGCTTAGATTTACCGCTGAGCGGGAGGCCACACACAGATACGCAGTATTTT; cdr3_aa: CASSLDLPLSGRPHTDTQYF
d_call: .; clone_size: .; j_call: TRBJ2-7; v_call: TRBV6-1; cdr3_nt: TGTGCCAGCAGTGAATCTTCGTTCCAGGGGATGGGAGAGCAGTACTTC; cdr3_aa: CASSESSFQGMGEQYF
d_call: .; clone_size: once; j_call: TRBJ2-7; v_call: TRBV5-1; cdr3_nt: TGCGCCAGCAGCTTGTTCGGCGGACCCTACGAGCAGTACTTC; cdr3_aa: CASSLFGGPYEQYF
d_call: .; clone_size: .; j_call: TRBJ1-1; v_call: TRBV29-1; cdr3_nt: TGCAGCGTTGAAGGACAGGTGAACACTGAAGCTTTCTTT; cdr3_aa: CSVEGQVNTEAFF